This note documents a single TCR beta chain sequence. How the authors handled the data: It was from reference gene primer amplification that nucleated cell counts were estimated. Generated by immunoSEQ multiplex PCR, the TCRdb table keeps only in-frame clones and is missing some. Clone size and the V and J calls come from that table; the DNA yielded D and trimming. This table holds about 230,000 clones, approximately 80% found once. The record originates from a study of blood T cell repertoires in COVID-19. This CDR3 has 15 residues. V lost 5 bases and J lost 9; bases outside the gene matches: 9. The germline gives CDR1 SGHAT, CDR2 FQNNGV.

Sequencing was carried out using peripheral blood. The chain joins TRBV11-2 to TRBJ2-1; the match to TRBD2 covers 11 bases. This sequence was found in a man aged 40-55 years with acute or convalescent COVID-19. In nucleotides, the CDR3 is TGTGCCAGCAGCCCCCAACTAGCGGGAGCGGTTGAGCAGTTCTTC. Residues: CASSPQLAGAVEQFF.